This T cell receptor beta chain was recorded in a study of response to subunit inactivated influenza vaccine (dated by TCRdb to the late 2010s). Some background on the complete study: Deep quantitative profiling of the T cell receptor repertoire was used in the study to follow responses to a trivalent subunit inactivated influenza vaccine. The study at large found these results: According to the authors, only a limited number of new T cells may be recruited by each seasonal influenza vaccination.

Trimming takes 2 bases off V and 0 bases off J; junction bases not matched to a gene: 1. CDR1 and CDR2 (DFQATT, SNEGSKA) derive from the germline V gene (reference sequence). Taken from cysteine to phenylalanine, the CDR3 has 15 residues. Only the CDR3 DNA is retained, 45 bases long and in frame from the first base. Libraries were made using RT-PCR. The sequencing machine was an Illumina HiSeq 2500. TCRdb passed the public sequencing reads through fastp at Q25 and MiXCR, retaining productive beta sequences. Each record represents a unique CDR3 protein, reported with the most common genes and DNA among its rows. The sample contains around 750,000 distinct CDR3 sequences, around 21% of them found a single time. Of the sample, 10% to 13% falls within the top ten clones. Comment on this clonotype: Its binding antigen is unknown. Qualities for individual bases were not recorded, and no much larger clone is one base off.

The source was PBMCs from blood, collected around 5 days after vaccination. The rearranged chain carries TRBV20-1 and TRBJ2-6; 7 bases in the junction line up with TRBD1. The origin of this receptor is a man between 50 and 59 years old who received an inactivated influenza vaccine. Donor details come from another sample of the same person, matched by shared clones. The CDR3 loop reads CSARKGASGANVLTF. The DNA sequence follows: TGCAGTGCTAGAAAGGGGGCCTCTGGGGCCAACGTCCTGACTTTC.